This is a list of T cell receptor beta chains from one sample in a study of T cells after posttransplantation cyclophosphamide. Profiled with immunoSEQ multiplex PCR; TCRdb holds only in-frame clones, not every one. The table has 23,000 or so clones, roughly 90% seen once; the top ten hold about 12%. The starting material was PBMCs, obtained after allogeneic stem cell transplant with posttransplant cyclophosphamide. The receptors derive from a female patient in her 30s who received an allogeneic stem cell transplant from an unrelated donor, was CMV-positive, and had no GVHD. Some T cells may have originated in the graft donor. The CDR3 runs from the conserved cysteine through the conserved F or W. Each record gives: D gene, clone size, V gene, J gene, CDR3 protein, CDR3 DNA. The D gene is left open where the match is weak. For some rows the clone size is stated as once, few or many, or as a class when expanded; others skip it.

d_gene: -
abundance: -
v_gene: TRBV11-3
j_gene: TRBJ2-1
CDR3aa: CASSLGGAPRSSYNEQFF
CDR3nt: TGTGCCAGCAGCTTAGGGGGCGCCCCAAGAAGCTCCTACAATGAGCAGTTCTTC

d_gene: TRBD1
abundance: -
v_gene: TRBV19
j_gene: TRBJ2-5
CDR3aa: CASSWDRDRAETQYF
CDR3nt: TGTGCCAGTAGTTGGGACCGGGACAGGGCAGAGACCCAGTACTTC

d_gene: -
abundance: -
v_gene: TRBV6-4
j_gene: TRBJ2-1
CDR3aa: CASSVGGQLTYNEQFF
CDR3nt: TGTGCCAGCAGTGTCGGAGGGCAGCTTACCTACAATGAGCAGTTCTTC

d_gene: -
abundance: -
v_gene: TRBV27
j_gene: TRBJ2-2
CDR3aa: CASSPEGVNTGELFF
CDR3nt: TGTGCCAGCAGTCCAGAGGGGGTGAACACCGGGGAGCTGTTTTTT

d_gene: TRBD2
abundance: -
v_gene: TRBV9
j_gene: TRBJ2-3
CDR3aa: CASSVEGGGATDTQYF
CDR3nt: TGTGCCAGCAGCGTAGAAGGCGGGGGGGCAACAGATACGCAGTATTTT

d_gene: TRBD2
abundance: -
v_gene: TRBV7-8
j_gene: TRBJ2-4
CDR3aa: CASSPTSGVKNIQYF
CDR3nt: TGTGCCAGCAGCCCTACTAGCGGGGTTAAAAACATTCAGTACTTC

d_gene: -
abundance: -
v_gene: TRBV10-3
j_gene: TRBJ1-6
CDR3aa: CAISAVTGGSPLHF
CDR3nt: TGTGCCATCAGCGCGGTGACTGGCGGTTCACCCCTCCACTTT

d_gene: -
abundance: few
v_gene: TRBV29-1
j_gene: TRBJ2-3
CDR3aa: CSVDRGTDTQYF
CDR3nt: TGCAGCGTTGACAGGGGCACAGATACGCAGTATTTT

d_gene: TRBD1
abundance: -
v_gene: TRBV30
j_gene: TRBJ1-3
CDR3aa: CAWFGTGTGNTIYF
CDR3nt: TGTGCCTGGTTCGGGACAGGGACTGGAAACACCATATATTTT

d_gene: TRBD1
abundance: -
v_gene: TRBV5-4
j_gene: TRBJ1-5
CDR3aa: CASSSGTGGQPQHF
CDR3nt: TGTGCCAGCAGCTCCGGGACAGGTGGCCAGCCCCAGCATTTT

d_gene: -
abundance: -
v_gene: TRBV11-2
j_gene: TRBJ1-2
CDR3aa: CASSFSRVGYGYTF
CDR3nt: TGTGCCAGCAGCTTTTCCAGGGTGGGCTATGGCTACACCTTC

d_gene: -
abundance: -
v_gene: TRBV7-2
j_gene: TRBJ1-1
CDR3aa: CASTEVTEAFF
CDR3nt: TGTGCCAGCACCGAGGTCACAGAAGCTTTCTTT

d_gene: -
abundance: few
v_gene: TRBV4-3
j_gene: TRBJ2-3
CDR3aa: CASSETRIDTQYF
CDR3nt: TGCGCCAGCAGCGAGACTCGGATAGATACGCAGTATTTT

d_gene: TRBD1
abundance: -
v_gene: TRBV5-4
j_gene: TRBJ2-7
CDR3aa: CASSLGTGEIPYEQYF
CDR3nt: TGTGCCAGCAGCCTTGGGACAGGGGAAATTCCCTACGAGCAGTACTTC

d_gene: -
abundance: -
v_gene: TRBV12-5
j_gene: TRBJ1-2
CDR3aa: CASGSPGRSGYTF
CDR3nt: TGTGCTAGTGGTTCCCCAGGGCGTAGTGGCTACACCTTC

d_gene: -
abundance: -
v_gene: TRBV18
j_gene: TRBJ1-6
CDR3aa: CASSPTGSVHSPLHF
CDR3nt: TGTGCCAGCTCACCCACAGGGTCGGTCCATTCACCCCTCCACTTT

d_gene: TRBD2
abundance: -
v_gene: TRBV19
j_gene: TRBJ2-1
CDR3aa: CASSLLAGGNNEQFF
CDR3nt: TGTGCCAGTAGTCTCCTCGCGGGGGGGAACAATGAGCAGTTCTTC

d_gene: -
abundance: -
v_gene: TRBV5-8
j_gene: TRBJ2-7
CDR3aa: CASSLVGASYEQYF
CDR3nt: TGTGCCAGCAGCTTGGTTGGAGCATCCTACGAGCAGTACTTC

d_gene: TRBD2
abundance: -
v_gene: TRBV9
j_gene: TRBJ2-2
CDR3aa: CASSPSSGGLTGELFF
CDR3nt: TGTGCCAGCAGCCCCTCTAGCGGGGGGCTCACCGGGGAGCTGTTTTTT

d_gene: TRBD2
abundance: -
v_gene: TRBV28
j_gene: TRBJ2-7
CDR3aa: CASRLSGGDSYEQYF
CDR3nt: TGTGCCAGCAGACTAAGCGGGGGTGACTCCTACGAGCAGTACTTC

d_gene: TRBD1
abundance: -
v_gene: TRBV27
j_gene: TRBJ2-1
CDR3aa: CAGDSGQAGNEQFF
CDR3nt: TGTGCCGGAGACTCGGGACAGGCAGGGAATGAGCAGTTCTTC

d_gene: TRBD1
abundance: -
v_gene: TRBV28
j_gene: TRBJ1-2
CDR3aa: CASSLPSEGALGYTF
CDR3nt: TGTGCCAGCAGTTTACCTTCAGAGGGGGCGCTTGGCTACACCTTC

d_gene: -
abundance: -
v_gene: TRBV30
j_gene: TRBJ1-1
CDR3aa: CAWGGGVGANTEAFF
CDR3nt: TGTGCCTGGGGTGGGGGGGTTGGCGCGAACACTGAAGCTTTCTTT

d_gene: TRBD1
abundance: -
v_gene: TRBV14
j_gene: TRBJ1-6
CDR3aa: CASSTRTGGSYNSPLHF
CDR3nt: TGTGCCAGCAGCACTCGGACAGGGGGCTCCTATAATTCACCCCTCCACTTT

d_gene: -
abundance: -
v_gene: TRBV18
j_gene: TRBJ2-7
CDR3aa: CASSPGGPYEQYF
CDR3nt: TGTGCCAGCTCACCAGGGGGCCCCTACGAGCAGTACTTC

d_gene: TRBD1
abundance: -
v_gene: TRBV19
j_gene: TRBJ1-5
CDR3aa: CASSIRQGLGQNQPQHF
CDR3nt: TGTGCCAGTAGTATCCGACAGGGTCTGGGGCAAAATCAGCCCCAGCATTTT

d_gene: -
abundance: -
v_gene: TRBV6-1
j_gene: TRBJ1-5
CDR3aa: CASRTDPGGYQPQHF
CDR3nt: TGTGCCAGCAGGACGGACCCCGGAGGGTATCAGCCCCAGCATTTT

d_gene: TRBD2
abundance: -
v_gene: TRBV27
j_gene: TRBJ2-1
CDR3aa: CASRGLATYNEQFF
CDR3nt: TGTGCCAGCAGGGGACTAGCCACCTACAATGAGCAGTTCTTC

d_gene: TRBD1
abundance: -
v_gene: TRBV5-1
j_gene: TRBJ1-6
CDR3aa: CASSLDLGQGKNSPLHF
CDR3nt: TGCGCCAGCAGCTTGGACCTCGGACAGGGGAAGAATTCACCCCTCCACTTT

d_gene: TRBD2
abundance: -
v_gene: TRBV10-2
j_gene: TRBJ2-3
CDR3aa: CASSEYLAGVADTQYF
CDR3nt: TGCGCCAGCAGTGAGTATCTAGCGGGGGTCGCAGATACGCAGTATTTT

d_gene: -
abundance: -
v_gene: TRBV7-3
j_gene: TRBJ1-5
CDR3aa: CASHNRENQPQHF
CDR3nt: TGTGCCAGCCACAACAGGGAAAATCAGCCCCAGCATTTT

d_gene: -
abundance: -
v_gene: TRBV21-1
j_gene: TRBJ2-3
CDR3aa: CASSALGKGGGDTQYF
CDR3nt: TGTGCCAGCAGCGCCCTAGGGAAGGGTGGGGGCGATACGCAGTATTTT

d_gene: TRBD1
abundance: -
v_gene: TRBV27
j_gene: TRBJ1-5
CDR3aa: CATSVYPPDRVSGNQPQHF
CDR3nt: TGTGCCACCTCAGTTTATCCCCCAGACAGGGTTTCAGGCAATCAGCCCCAGCATTTT